This entry concerns a single T cell receptor (beta chain). The data are from a study of cytomegalovirus exposure and HLA in healthy donors. Study as a whole: Around 80 million unique TCR sequences came from HLA-typed donors in an early release.

The V end lost 0 bases, the J end lost 4 bases, and 12 bases lay between the germline ends. This CDR3 has 15 amino acids. Looked up from germline, CDR1 is MNHNY and CDR2 is SVGAGI (reference sequence). Both 60 Vbeta primers and 13 Jbeta primers went into the PCR. The repertoire was sequenced with immunoSEQ multiplex PCR; TCRdb's copy has only in-frame clones and lacks some. The data contain around 180,000 clones, approximately 80% of them singletons. This sequence was found in a man in his 60s in good health and CMV-seronegative. Sequences were obtained from PBMCs. The rearrangement joins TRBV6-6 to TRBJ1-2, with D hard to call. The CDR3 nucleotides are TGTGCCAGCAGTTACTCCGGCGGGGAGGGCTATGGCTACACCTTC. Its translation is CASSYSGGEGYGYTF.